Sequencing of this T cell receptor beta chain was carried out in a study of T cell responses to AZD1222 COVID-19 vaccine. Concerning this clone: Its antigen is not identified.

Study conclusions and caveats: Just a handful of people given AZD1222 tested seropositive at baseline. There were vaccine-associated CD4 TCRs across spike, dominant at 160-218 and 743-854.

Germline CDR1 and CDR2: SGHTA and FQGNSA. Trimming cost V 5 bases and J 4 bases, with 14 bases left between them. The CDR3 is made up of 14 amino acids. Assay used: immunoSEQ multiplex PCR; TCRdb lists only in-frame clones, some missing. The data show approximately 110,000 clones, approximately 85% seen once. The material was peripheral blood, obtained on day 0 of MenACWY control vaccination. This sequence originates from an adult in good health. The chain is built from TRBV7-2 and TRBJ1-1; D gene unclear. CDR3 DNA sequence: TGTGCCAGCAGCAAACGACAAGGAGGCACTGAAGCTTTCTTT. It translates to CASSKRQGGTEAFF.